These 5 T cell receptor beta chains came from one sample sequenced in a study of graft-versus-host responses after intestinal transplantation. Data came from immunoSEQ multiplex PCR; TCRdb stores just in-frame clones and leaves some out. The data show 100,000 or so clones, with more than 85% seen just once and around 0.17% held by the top ten. Their target antigens are unknown. This material consisted of unstimulated CD4+ T cells sorted from spleen or lymph node cells, taken before intestinal transplant. These receptors were collected from a human donor who received an intestinal transplant.

The V and J genes are TRBV19 and TRBJ1-2; TRBD1 aligns across 10 bases. The germline gives CDR1 LNHDA, CDR2 SQIVND (reference sequence). CDR3 length: 16 amino acids. V lost 6 bases to trimming and J lost 2 bases; unmatched junction nucleotides: 9. The CDR3 reads CASSRGTGALNYGYTF. The CDR3 DNA follows: TGTGCCAGTAGCCGTGGGACAGGGGCTCTAAACTATGGCTACACCTTC.

J is TRBJ2-1 and V is TRBV4-2; 12 bases are shared with TRBD2. The germline CDR1 and CDR2 sequences are LGHNA and YNFKEQ. This CDR3 contains 16 residues. Trimming removed 0 bases from V and 6 bases from J; junction bases left unmatched: 3. CDR3 loop: CASSQDWTSGVNEQFF. CDR3 coding DNA: TGTGCCAGCAGCCAAGATTGGACTAGCGGGGTCAATGAGCAGTTCTTC.

This chain links TRBV4-1 with TRBJ2-7, with 10 bases aligning to TRBD2. Trimming cost V 0 bases and J 4 bases; bases outside gene matches: 3. Germline assignment: CDR1 MGHRA and CDR2 YSYEKL. The CDR3 runs 15 residues. The CDR3 DNA follows: TGCGCCAGCAGCCAAGAAGGGACTAGCGAATACGAGCAGTACTTC. Its translation is CASSQEGTSEYEQYF.

The chain couples TRBV6-5 to TRBJ2-5, with 8 positions matching TRBD2. V lost 7 bases, J lost 7 bases, and 5 bases stayed unmatched. CDR3 length: 12 residues. Germline lookup yields CDR1 MNHEY and CDR2 SVGAGI. The CDR3 sequence: CASNSGAGTQYF. CDR3 in DNA: TGTGCCAGCAATAGCGGGGCGGGGACCCAGTACTTC.

The chain joins TRBV7-2 to TRBJ1-3; D remains ambiguous. CDR1 and CDR2 from the germline V gene are SGHTA and FQGNSA. The CDR3 loop spans 13 amino acids. V was clipped by 3 bases and J by 4 bases, with 7 bases between them. The CDR3 region has the DNA TGTGCCAGCAGCTTCGGGGTAGGAAACACCATATATTTT. Protein: CASSFGVGNTIYF. The full variable domain, in which reference TRBV7-2 and TRBJ1-3 provide the parts outside the CDR3, is GAGVSQSPSNKVTEKGKDVELRCDPISGHTALYWYRQSLGQGLEFLIYFQGNSAPDKSGLPSDRFSAERTGGSVSTLTIQRTQQEDSAVYLCASSFGVGNTIYFGEGSWLTVV.